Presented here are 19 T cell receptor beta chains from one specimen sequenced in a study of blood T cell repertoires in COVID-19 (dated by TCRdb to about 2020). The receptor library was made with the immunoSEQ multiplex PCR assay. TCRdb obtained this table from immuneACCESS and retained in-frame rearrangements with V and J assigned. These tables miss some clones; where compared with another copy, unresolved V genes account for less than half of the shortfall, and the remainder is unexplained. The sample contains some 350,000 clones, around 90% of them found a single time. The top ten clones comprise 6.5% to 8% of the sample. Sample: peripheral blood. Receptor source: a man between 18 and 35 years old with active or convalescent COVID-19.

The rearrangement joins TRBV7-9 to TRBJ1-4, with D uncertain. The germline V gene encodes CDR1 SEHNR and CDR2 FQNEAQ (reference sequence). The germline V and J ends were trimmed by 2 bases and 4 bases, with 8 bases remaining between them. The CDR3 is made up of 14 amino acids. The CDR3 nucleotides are TGTGCCAGCAGCTTAATTGAGGTTAATGAAAAACTGTTTTTT. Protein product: CASSLIEVNEKLFF.

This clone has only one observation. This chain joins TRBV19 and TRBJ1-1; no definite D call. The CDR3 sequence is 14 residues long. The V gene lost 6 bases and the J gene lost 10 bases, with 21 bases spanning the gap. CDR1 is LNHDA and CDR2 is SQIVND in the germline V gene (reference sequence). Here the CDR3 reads CASSRVSGSEAAFF. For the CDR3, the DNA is TGTGCCAGTAGCCGGGTCAGTGGGTCAGAGGCAGCTTTCTTT.

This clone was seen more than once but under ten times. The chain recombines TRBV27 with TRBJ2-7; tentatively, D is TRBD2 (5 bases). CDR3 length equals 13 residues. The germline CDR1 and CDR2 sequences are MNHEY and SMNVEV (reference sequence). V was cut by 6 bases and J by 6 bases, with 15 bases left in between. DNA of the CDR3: TGTGCCAGCAGATGGGGAGTAGGAAGCGAGCAGTACTTC. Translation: CASRWGVGSEQYF.

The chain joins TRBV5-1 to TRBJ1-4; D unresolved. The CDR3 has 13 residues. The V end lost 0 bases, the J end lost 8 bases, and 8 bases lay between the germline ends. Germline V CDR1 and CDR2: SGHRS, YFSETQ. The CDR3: CASSLASGEKLFF. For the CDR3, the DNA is TGCGCCAGCAGCTTGGCTTCGGGAGAAAAACTGTTTTTT.

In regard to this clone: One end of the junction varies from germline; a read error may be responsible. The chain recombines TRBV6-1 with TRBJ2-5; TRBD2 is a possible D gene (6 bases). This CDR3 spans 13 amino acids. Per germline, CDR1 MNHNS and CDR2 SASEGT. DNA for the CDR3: TGTGCCAGCAGTGAACGACGGGACTCCCTCTCGGACTTC. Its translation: CASSERRDSLSDF.

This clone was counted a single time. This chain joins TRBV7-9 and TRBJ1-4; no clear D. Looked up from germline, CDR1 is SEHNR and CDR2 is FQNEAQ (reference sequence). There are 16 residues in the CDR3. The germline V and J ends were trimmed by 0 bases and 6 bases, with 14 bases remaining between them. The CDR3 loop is CASSLAKEDRYEKLFF. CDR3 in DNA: TGTGCCAGCAGCTTAGCGAAGGAGGATCGGTATGAAAAACTGTTTTTT.

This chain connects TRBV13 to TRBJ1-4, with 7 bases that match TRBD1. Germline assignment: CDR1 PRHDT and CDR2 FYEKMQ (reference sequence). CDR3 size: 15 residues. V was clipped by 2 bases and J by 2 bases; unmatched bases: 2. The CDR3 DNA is TGTGCCAGCAGCTTAACACAGGGGACTAATGAAAAACTGTTTTTT. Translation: CASSLTQGTNEKLFF.

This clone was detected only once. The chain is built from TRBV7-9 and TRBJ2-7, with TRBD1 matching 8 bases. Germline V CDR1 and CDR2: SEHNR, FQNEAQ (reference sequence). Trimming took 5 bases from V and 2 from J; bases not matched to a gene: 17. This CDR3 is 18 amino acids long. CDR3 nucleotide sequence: TGTGCCAGCAGCCCCCATATTCGAGGGCCGGACAGGGCCTACGAGCAGTACTTC. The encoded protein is CASSPHIRGPDRAYEQYF.

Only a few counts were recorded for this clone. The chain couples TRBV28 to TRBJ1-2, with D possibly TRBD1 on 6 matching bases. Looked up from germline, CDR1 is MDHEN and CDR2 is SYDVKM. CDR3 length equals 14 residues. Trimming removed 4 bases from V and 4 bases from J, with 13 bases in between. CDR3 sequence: CASSSPGVSYGYTF. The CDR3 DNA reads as TGTGCCAGCAGTTCGCCAGGGGTTTCCTATGGCTACACCTTC.

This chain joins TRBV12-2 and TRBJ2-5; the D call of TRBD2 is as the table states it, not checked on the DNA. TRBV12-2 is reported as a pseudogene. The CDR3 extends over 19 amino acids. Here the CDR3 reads CASRLVLGLAGLGGETQYF. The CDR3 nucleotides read TGTGCAAGTCGCTTAGTTTTGGGACTAGCGGGCCTGGGTGGTGAGACCCAGTACTTC.

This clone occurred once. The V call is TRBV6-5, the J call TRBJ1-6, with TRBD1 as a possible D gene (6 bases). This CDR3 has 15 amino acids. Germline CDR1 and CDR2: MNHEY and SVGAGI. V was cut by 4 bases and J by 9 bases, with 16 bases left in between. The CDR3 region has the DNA TGTGCCAGCAGTTCTCTCGCGTTCAGGGGTTCACCCCTCCACTTT. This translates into CASSSLAFRGSPLHF.

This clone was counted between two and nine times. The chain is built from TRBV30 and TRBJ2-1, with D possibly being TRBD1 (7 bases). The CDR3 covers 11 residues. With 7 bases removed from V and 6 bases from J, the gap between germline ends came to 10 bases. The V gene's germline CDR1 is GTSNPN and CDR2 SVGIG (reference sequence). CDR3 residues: CASQGGNEQFF. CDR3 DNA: TGTGCCTCTCAGGGGGGCAATGAGCAGTTCTTC.

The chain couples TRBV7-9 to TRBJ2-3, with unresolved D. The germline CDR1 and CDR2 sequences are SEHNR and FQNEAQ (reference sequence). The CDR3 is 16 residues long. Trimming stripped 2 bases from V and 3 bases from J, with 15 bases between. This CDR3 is CASSLIAQVSTDTQYF. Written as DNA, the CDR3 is TGTGCCAGCAGCTTAATCGCTCAGGTTTCAACAGATACGCAGTATTTT.

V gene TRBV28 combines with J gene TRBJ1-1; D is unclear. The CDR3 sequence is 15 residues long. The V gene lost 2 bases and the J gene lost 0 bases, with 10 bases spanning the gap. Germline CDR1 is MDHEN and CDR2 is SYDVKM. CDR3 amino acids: CASSLRQHMNTEAFF. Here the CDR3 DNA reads TGTGCCAGCAGTTTACGCCAACACATGAACACTGAAGCTTTCTTT.

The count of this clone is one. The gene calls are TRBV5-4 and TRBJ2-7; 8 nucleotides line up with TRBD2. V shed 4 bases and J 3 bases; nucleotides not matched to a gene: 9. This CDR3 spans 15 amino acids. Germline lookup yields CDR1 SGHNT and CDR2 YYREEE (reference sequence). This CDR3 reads CASSTGLARGYEQYF. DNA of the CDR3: TGTGCCAGCAGCACCGGACTAGCAAGGGGCTACGAGCAGTACTTC.

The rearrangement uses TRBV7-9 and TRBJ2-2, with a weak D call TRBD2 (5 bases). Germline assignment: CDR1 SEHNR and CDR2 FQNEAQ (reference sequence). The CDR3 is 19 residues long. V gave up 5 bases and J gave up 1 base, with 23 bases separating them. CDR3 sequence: CASSLGVTSGTKNTGELFF. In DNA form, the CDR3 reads TGTGCCAGCAGCCTCGGGGTTACGTCTGGAACAAAGAACACCGGGGAGCTGTTTTTT.

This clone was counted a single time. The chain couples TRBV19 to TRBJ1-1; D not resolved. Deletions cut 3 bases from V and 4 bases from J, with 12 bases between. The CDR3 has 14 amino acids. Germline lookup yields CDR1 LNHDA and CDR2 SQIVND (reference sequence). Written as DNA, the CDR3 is TGTGCCAGTAGTATTTTGGAGTGGTCCACTGAAGCTTTCTTT. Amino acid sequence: CASSILEWSTEAFF.

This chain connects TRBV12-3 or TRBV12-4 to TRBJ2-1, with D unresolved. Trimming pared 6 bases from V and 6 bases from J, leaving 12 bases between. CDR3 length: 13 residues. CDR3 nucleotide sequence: TGTGCCAGCAGCCGCTACCCCGGCAATGAGCAGTTCTTC. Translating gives CASSRYPGNEQFF.

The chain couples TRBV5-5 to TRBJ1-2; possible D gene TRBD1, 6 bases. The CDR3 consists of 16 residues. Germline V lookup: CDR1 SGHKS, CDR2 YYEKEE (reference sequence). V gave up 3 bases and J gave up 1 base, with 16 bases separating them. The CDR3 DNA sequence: TGTGCCAGCAGCTCAGGGAGACTACAGGGTAACTATGGCTACACCTTC. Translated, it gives CASSSGRLQGNYGYTF.